This T cell receptor (beta chain) was observed in a study of T cells in narcolepsy. Study at large: Patients with NT1 or NT2 and healthy control donors were enrolled.

TCRdb keeps only in-frame clones here, not all; method: immunoSEQ multiplex PCR. The sample shows about 34,000 clones, approximately 78% of them seen only once. From germline, CDR1 is SGHDT and CDR2 YYEEEE. V was trimmed by 0 bases and J by 6 bases, leaving 7 bases between them. The CDR3 extends over 13 amino acids. The V gene is TRBV5-6, the J gene TRBJ1-3; D call uncertain. The sequenced material came from CD45RA- memory CD4+ T cells from PBMCs. This TCR was sampled from a human donor with narcolepsy. In DNA, the CDR3 is TGTGCCAGCAGCTTGGCCAGCCAAAACACCATATATTTT. Translated, it gives CASSLASQNTIYF. The full variable domain, its missing parts supplied by reference TRBV5-6 and TRBJ1-3, is DAGVTQSPTHLIKTRGQQVTLRCSPKSGHDTVSWYQQALGQGPQFIFQYYEEEERQRGNFPDRFSGHQFPNYSSELNVNALLLGDSALYLCASSLASQNTIYFGEGSWLTVV.